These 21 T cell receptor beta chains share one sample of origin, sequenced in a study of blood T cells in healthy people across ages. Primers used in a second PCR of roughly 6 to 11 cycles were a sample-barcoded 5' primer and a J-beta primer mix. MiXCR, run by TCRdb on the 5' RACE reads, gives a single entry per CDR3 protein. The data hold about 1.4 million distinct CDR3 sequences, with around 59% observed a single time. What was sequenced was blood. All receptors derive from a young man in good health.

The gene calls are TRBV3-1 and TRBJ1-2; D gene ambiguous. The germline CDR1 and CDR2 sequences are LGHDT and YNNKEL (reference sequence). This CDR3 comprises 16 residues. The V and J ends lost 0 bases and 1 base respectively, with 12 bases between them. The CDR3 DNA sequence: TGTGCCAGCAGCCAAGAGAGGAGCCAGGTTAACTATGGCTACACCTTC. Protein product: CASSQERSQVNYGYTF.

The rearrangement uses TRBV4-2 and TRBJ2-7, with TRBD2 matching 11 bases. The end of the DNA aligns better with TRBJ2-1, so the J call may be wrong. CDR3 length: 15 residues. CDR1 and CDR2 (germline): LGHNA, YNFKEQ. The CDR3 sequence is CASRSGTSGSYEQFF. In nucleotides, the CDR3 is TGTGCCAGCAGGTCCGGGACTAGCGGATCCTACGAGCAGTTCTTC.

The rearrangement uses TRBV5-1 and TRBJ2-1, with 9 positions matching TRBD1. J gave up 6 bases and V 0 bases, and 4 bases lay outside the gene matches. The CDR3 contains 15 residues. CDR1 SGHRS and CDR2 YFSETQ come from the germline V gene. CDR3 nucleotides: TGCGCCAGCAGCTTGGGGGACAGGGATGCCAATGAGCAGTTCTTC. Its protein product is CASSLGDRDANEQFF.

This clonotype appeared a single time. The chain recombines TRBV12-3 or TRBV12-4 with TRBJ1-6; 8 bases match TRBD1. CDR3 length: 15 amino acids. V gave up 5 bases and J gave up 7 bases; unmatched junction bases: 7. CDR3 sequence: CASSRDRRNNSPLHF. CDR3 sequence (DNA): TGTGCCAGCAGTCGGGACAGGCGAAACAATTCACCCCTCCACTTT.

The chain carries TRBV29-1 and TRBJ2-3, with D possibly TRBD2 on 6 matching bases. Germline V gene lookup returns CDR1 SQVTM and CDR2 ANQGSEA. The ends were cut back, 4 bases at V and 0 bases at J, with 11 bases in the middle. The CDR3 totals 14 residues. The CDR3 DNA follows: TGCAGCGTTGCAGGGAGGCTGAGCACAGATACGCAGTATTTT. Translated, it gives CSVAGRLSTDTQYF.

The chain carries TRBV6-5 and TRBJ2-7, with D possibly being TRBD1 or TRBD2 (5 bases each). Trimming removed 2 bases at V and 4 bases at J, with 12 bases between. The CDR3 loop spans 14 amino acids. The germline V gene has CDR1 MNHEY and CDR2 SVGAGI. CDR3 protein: CASSYTGTVYEQYF. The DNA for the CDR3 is TGTGCCAGCAGTTACACCGGGACGGTATACGAGCAGTACTTC.

For the CDR3, the DNA is TGTGCCAGCGGTCCCGACTACTCATTGCGGGATACGCAGTATTTT. It codes for CASGPDYSLRDTQYF. V is TRBV5-5 and J is TRBJ2-3; possibly TRBD2 for D (5 bases). Looked up from germline, CDR1 is SGHKS and CDR2 is YYEKEE (reference sequence). V lost 7 bases and J lost 6, with 21 bases in between. The CDR3 is made up of 15 amino acids.

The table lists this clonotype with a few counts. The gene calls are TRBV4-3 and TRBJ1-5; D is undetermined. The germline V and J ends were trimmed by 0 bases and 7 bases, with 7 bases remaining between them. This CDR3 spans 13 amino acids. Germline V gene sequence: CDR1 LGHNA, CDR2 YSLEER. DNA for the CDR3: TGCGCCAGCAGCCAAGATGGGCAACAGCCCCAGCATTTT. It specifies CASSQDGQQPQHF.

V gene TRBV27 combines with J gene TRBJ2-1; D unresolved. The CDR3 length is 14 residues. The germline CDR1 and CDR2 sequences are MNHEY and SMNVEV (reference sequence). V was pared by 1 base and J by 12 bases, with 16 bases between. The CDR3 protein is CASSLFSRHPGQFF. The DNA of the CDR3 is TGTGCCAGCAGTTTATTCAGCCGTCATCCTGGGCAGTTCTTC.

CDR3 sequence (DNA): TGCAGCGTTGGAGGGAGGTGGCAAGAGACCCAGTACTTC. Its translation: CSVGGRWQETQYF. The J gene is TRBJ2-5, the V gene TRBV29-1, with a possible D match to TRBD2 (6 bases). Germline V gene lookup returns CDR1 SQVTM and CDR2 ANQGSEA. The CDR3 has 13 amino acids. The V and J ends lost 4 bases and 2 bases respectively, with 11 bases between them.

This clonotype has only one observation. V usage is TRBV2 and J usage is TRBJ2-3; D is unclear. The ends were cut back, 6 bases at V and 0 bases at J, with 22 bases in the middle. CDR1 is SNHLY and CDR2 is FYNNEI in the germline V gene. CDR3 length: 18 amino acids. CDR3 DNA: TGTGCCAGCAGCGCCTCTTGGGTTTCCGGCGGTAGCACAGATACGCAGTATTTT. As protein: CASSASWVSGGSTDTQYF.

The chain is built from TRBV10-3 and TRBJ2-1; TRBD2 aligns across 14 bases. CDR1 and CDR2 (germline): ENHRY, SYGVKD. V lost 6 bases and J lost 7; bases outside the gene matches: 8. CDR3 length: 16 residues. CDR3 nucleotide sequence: TGTGCCATCAGCCCGACTAGCGGGGGGGCTGGGAATGAGCAGTTCTTC. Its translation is CAISPTSGGAGNEQFF.

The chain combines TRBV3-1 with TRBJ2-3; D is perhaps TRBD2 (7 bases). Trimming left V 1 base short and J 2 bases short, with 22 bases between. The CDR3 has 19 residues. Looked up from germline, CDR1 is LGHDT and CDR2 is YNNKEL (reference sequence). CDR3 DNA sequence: TGTGCCAGCAGCCAAGGATGGATTGGAGGGGGGGCTTCCACAGATACGCAGTATTTT. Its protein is CASSQGWIGGGASTDTQYF.

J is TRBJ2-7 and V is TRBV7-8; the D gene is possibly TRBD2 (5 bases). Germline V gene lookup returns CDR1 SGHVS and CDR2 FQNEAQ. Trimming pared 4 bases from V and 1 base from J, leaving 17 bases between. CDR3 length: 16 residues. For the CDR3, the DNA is TGTGCCAGCAGCTCCATGAGCTGGAGGCTTTCCTACGAGCAGTACTTC. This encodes CASSSMSWRLSYEQYF.

CDR3 nucleotide sequence: TGCGCCAGCAGCCCAAACCTGTACAGGGGGACCACAGATACGCAGTATTTT. Translation gives CASSPNLYRGTTDTQYF. The chain is built from TRBV4-1 and TRBJ2-3, with 8 bases identical to TRBD1. This CDR3 has 17 residues. The germline CDR1 and CDR2 sequences are MGHRA and YSYEKL. The J segment lost 2 bases and the V segment lost 4 bases, leaving 11 bases of the junction unmatched.

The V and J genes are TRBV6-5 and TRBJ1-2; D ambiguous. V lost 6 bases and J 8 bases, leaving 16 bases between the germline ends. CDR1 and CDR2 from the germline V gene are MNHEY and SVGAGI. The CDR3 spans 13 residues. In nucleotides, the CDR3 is TGTGCCAGCAGGCTCCATGTTAATTGGGGCTACACCTTC. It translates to CASRLHVNWGYTF.

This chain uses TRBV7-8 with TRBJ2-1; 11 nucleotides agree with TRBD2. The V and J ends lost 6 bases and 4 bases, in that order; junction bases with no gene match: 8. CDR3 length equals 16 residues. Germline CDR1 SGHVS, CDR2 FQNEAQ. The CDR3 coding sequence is TGTGCCAGCAGGTACCCCGGGACTAGCGGATACAATGAGCAGTTCTTC. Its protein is CASRYPGTSGYNEQFF.

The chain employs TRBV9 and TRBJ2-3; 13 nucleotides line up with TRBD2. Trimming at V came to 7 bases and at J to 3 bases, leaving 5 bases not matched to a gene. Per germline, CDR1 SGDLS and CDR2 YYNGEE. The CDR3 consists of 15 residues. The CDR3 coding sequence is TGTGCCAGCCAGGAGGGACTAGCGGGAACAGATACGCAGTATTTT. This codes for CASQEGLAGTDTQYF.

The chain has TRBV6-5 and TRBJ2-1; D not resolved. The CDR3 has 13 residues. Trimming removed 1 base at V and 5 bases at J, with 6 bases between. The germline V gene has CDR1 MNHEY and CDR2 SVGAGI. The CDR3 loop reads CASSYFRDNEQFF. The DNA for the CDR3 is TGTGCCAGCAGTTACTTTAGGGACAATGAGCAGTTCTTC.

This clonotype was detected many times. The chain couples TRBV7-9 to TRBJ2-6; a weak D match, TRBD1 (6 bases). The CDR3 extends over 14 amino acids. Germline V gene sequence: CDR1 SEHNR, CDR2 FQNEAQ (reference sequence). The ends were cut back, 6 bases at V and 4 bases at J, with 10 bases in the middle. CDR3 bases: TGTGCCAGCAGTTCAGGGGCAGGGGCCAACGTCCTGACTTTC. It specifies CASSSGAGANVLTF.

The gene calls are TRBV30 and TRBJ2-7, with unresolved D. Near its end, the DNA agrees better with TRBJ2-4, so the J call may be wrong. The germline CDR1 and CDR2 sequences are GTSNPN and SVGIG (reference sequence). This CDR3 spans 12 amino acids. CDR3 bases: TGTGCCTGGAGTGACCAAAGGGACATTCAGTACTTC. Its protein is CAWSDQRDIQYF.